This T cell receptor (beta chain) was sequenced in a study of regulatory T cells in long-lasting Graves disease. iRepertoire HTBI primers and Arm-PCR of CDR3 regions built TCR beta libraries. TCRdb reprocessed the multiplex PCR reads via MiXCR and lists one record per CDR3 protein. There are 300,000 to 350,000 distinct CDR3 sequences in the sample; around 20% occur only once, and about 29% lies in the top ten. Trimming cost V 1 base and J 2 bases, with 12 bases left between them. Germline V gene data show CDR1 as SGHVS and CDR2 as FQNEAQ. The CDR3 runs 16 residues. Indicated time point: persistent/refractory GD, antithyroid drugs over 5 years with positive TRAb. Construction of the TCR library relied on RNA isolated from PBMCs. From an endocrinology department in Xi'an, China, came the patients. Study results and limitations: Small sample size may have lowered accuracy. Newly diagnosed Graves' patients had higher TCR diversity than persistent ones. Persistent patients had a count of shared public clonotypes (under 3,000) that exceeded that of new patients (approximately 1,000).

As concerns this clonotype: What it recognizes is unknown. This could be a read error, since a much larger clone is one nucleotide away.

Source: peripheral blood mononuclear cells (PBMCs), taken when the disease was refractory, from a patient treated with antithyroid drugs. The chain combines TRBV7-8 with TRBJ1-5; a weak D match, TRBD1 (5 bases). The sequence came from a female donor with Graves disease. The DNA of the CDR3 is TGTGCCAGCAGCTTAGTCAGGGCCCAGGGCAATCAGCCCCAGCATTTT. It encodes CASSLVRAQGNQPQHF.